The 32 T cell receptor beta chains below come from one sample, sequenced in a study of CD8 T cells in Susac syndrome. Random hexamers were used to reverse transcribe about 0.5 to 1 ug of RNA. TCRdb re-derived calls from the immunoSEQ multiplex PCR reads in MiXCR, one entry per CDR3 protein. The sample holds about 94,000 distinct CDR3 sequences; roughly 94% are singletons and the top ten take about 0.28%. Sequenced sample: CD4+ T cells from PBMCs. The receptors here all came from a human donor with Susac syndrome.

The CDR3 DNA follows: TGCGCCAGCAGCTTGGATGGGGGGTTGGCGGGGACTGAAGCTTTCTTT. Translation gives CASSLDGGLAGTEAFF. The genes are TRBV5-1 and TRBJ1-1; tentative D call: TRBD1 (5 bases). The CDR3 extends over 16 amino acids. V was trimmed by 0 bases and J by 5 bases, leaving 17 bases between them. Germline-derived CDR1 and CDR2 are SGHRS and YFSETQ.

The chain combines TRBV24-1 with TRBJ2-1, with a tentative D call TRBD1 (5 bases). Germline lookup yields CDR1 KGHDR and CDR2 SFDVKD. This CDR3 has 14 residues. The V and J ends lost 4 bases and 4 bases respectively, with 10 bases between them. Here the CDR3 reads CATSDPDSYNEQFF. The DNA for the CDR3 is TGTGCCACCAGTGACCCTGACAGTTACAATGAGCAGTTCTTC.

This sequence joins TRBV18 and TRBJ2-5; D ambiguous. CDR1 and CDR2 (germline): KGHSH, LQKENI. The CDR3 loop spans 13 amino acids. Trimming pared 3 bases from V and 0 bases from J, leaving 5 bases between. The CDR3 sequence: CASSPSNQETQYF. The CDR3 nucleotides read TGTGCCAGCTCACCCTCCAACCAAGAGACCCAGTACTTC.

The V call is TRBV29-1, the J call TRBJ1-2, with D possibly TRBD1 on 5 matching bases. The CDR3 consists of 14 residues. Germline V CDR1 and CDR2: SQVTM, ANQGSEA. The V gene lost 6 bases and the J gene lost 0 bases, with 14 bases spanning the gap. The CDR3 sequence: CSVNPQGANYGYTF. Here the CDR3 DNA reads TGCAGCGTCAATCCTCAGGGAGCTAACTATGGCTACACCTTC.

This chain joins TRBV11-3 and TRBJ2-3; 7 bases agree with TRBD1. Unmatched junction bases numbered 2, after V lost 5 bases and J lost 0 bases. CDR3 size: 14 residues. Germline-derived CDR1 and CDR2 are SGHNT and YENEEA. CDR3 in amino acids: CASSDRDSTDTQYF. The CDR3 DNA follows: TGTGCCAGCAGCGACAGGGATAGCACAGATACGCAGTATTTT.

The chain carries TRBV7-2 and TRBJ2-1; D is unclear. The germline CDR1 and CDR2 sequences are SGHTA and FQGNSA. Trimming cost V 4 bases and J 0 bases, with 10 bases left between them. The CDR3 is made up of 15 amino acids. The CDR3 nucleotides are TGTGCCAGCAGCTCCTACTGGGGCTCCTACAATGAGCAGTTCTTC. Translation gives CASSSYWGSYNEQFF. The full variable domain, in which reference TRBV7-2 and TRBJ2-1 provide the parts outside the CDR3, is GAGVSQSPSNKVTEKGKDVELRCDPISGHTALYWYRQSLGQGLEFLIYFQGNSAPDKSGLPSDRFSAERTGGSVSTLTIQRTQQEDSAVYLCASSSYWGSYNEQFFGPGTRLTVL.

V and J are TRBV30 and TRBJ2-4; D perhaps matches TRBD1 (5 bases). The germline V gene has CDR1 GTSNPN and CDR2 SVGIG (reference sequence). Trimming took 1 base from V and 1 from J, leaving 8 bases between them. This CDR3 is 14 amino acids long. The CDR3 sequence is CAWSATAAKNIQYF. The CDR3 region has the DNA TGTGCCTGGAGTGCGACAGCGGCCAAAAACATTCAGTACTTC.

The chain joins TRBV21-1 to TRBJ1-2; TRBD1 is the table's D call, not checked against the DNA. TRBV21-1 is an annotated pseudogene. This CDR3 is built from 9 residues. The chain's CDR3 is CASSPPGGF. In nucleotides, the CDR3 is TGTGCCAGCAGCCCTCCAGGGGGCTTC.

The V and J genes are TRBV7-2 and TRBJ2-2, with D possibly TRBD2 on 5 matching bases. This CDR3 has 14 amino acids. V was clipped by 5 bases and J by 8 bases, with 15 bases between them. Germline V gives CDR1 SGHTA, CDR2 FQGNSA. CDR3 sequence reads: CASSVEVWTGELFF. CDR3 nucleotide sequence: TGTGCCAGCAGCGTAGAGGTCTGGACTGGGGAGCTGTTTTTT. Full variable domain (missing parts from reference TRBV7-2 and TRBJ2-2): GAGVSQSPSNKVTEKGKDVELRCDPISGHTALYWYRQSLGQGLEFLIYFQGNSAPDKSGLPSDRFSAERTGGSVSTLTIQRTQQEDSAVYLCASSVEVWTGELFFGEGSRLTVL.

The chain recombines TRBV10-3 with TRBJ2-7; unclear D gene. V was cut by 3 bases and J by 6 bases, with 6 bases left in between. The CDR3 extends over 11 amino acids. The V gene's germline CDR1 is ENHRY and CDR2 SYGVKD. For the CDR3, the DNA is TGTGCCATCAGTGACTCTGGCGAGCAGTACTTC. This translates into CAISDSGEQYF.

The chain couples TRBV29-1 to TRBJ2-7; D is possibly TRBD1 (6 bases). V was cut by 4 bases and J by 6 bases, with 10 bases left in between. This CDR3 has 11 residues. Germline CDR1 is SQVTM and CDR2 is ANQGSEA. The CDR3 spells CSVVQGSEQYF. The CDR3 region has the DNA TGCAGCGTTGTACAGGGCTCCGAGCAGTACTTC.

The chain couples TRBV5-1 to TRBJ2-7; 12 bases fit TRBD2. Looked up from germline, CDR1 is SGHRS and CDR2 is YFSETQ. Germline trimming cut 1 base from V and 3 bases from J; bases unmatched to any gene: 8. The CDR3 spans 17 residues. The CDR3 DNA is TGCGCCAGCAGCTTGTACGCTAGCGGGGGGGGCCTCTACGAGCAGTACTTC. Protein: CASSLYASGGGLYEQYF.

The chain has TRBV3-1 and TRBJ2-3; no reliable D call. The CDR3 runs to 15 residues. Trimming left V 0 bases short and J 4 bases short, with 11 bases between. The germline V gene encodes CDR1 LGHDT and CDR2 YNNKEL (reference sequence). Written as DNA, the CDR3 is TGTGCCAGCAGCCAAGATCTCCTAGTAGCAGATACGCAGTATTTT. Its protein is CASSQDLLVADTQYF.

This clonotype has only one observation. The chain is built from TRBV5-8 and TRBJ1-5; D possibly corresponds to TRBD1 (5 bases). The germline V and J ends were trimmed by 2 bases and 5 bases, with 14 bases remaining between them. Germline V lookup: CDR1 SGHTS, CDR2 YDEGEE. This CDR3 region has 15 residues. CDR3 loop: CASSFGWDGYQPQHF. CDR3 DNA: TGTGCCAGCAGCTTCGGTTGGGACGGCTATCAGCCCCAGCATTTT.

The V gene is TRBV20-1, the J gene TRBJ1-5; 11 positions agree with TRBD1. From germline, CDR1 is DFQATT and CDR2 SNEGSKA (reference sequence). The ends lost 3 bases at V and 6 bases at J; junction bases unmatched: 7. CDR3 length equals 15 residues. CDR3 amino acids: CSASPGTGGSQPQHF. The CDR3 DNA reads as TGCAGTGCTAGCCCCGGGACAGGGGGTAGTCAGCCCCAGCATTTT.

V usage is TRBV30 and J usage is TRBJ2-1; TRBD2 matches 12 bases. The CDR3 extends over 18 amino acids. The V segment lost 4 bases and the J segment 7 bases; nucleotides outside the gene matches: 17. The germline CDR1 and CDR2 sequences are GTSNPN and SVGIG (reference sequence). The CDR3: CAWKWLPGLAGGRNEQFF. As DNA, the CDR3 is TGTGCCTGGAAGTGGTTGCCCGGGCTAGCGGGGGGGCGTAATGAGCAGTTCTTC.

V is TRBV2 and J is TRBJ1-1; the D is unclear. Germline assignment: CDR1 SNHLY and CDR2 FYNNEI. V was pared by 4 bases and J by 0 bases, with 12 bases between. The CDR3 spans 15 residues. CDR3 protein: CASSVVETVNTEAFF. CDR3 in DNA: TGTGCCAGCAGTGTGGTGGAGACGGTGAACACTGAAGCTTTCTTT.

The chain carries TRBV7-8 and TRBJ2-2; D remains ambiguous. This CDR3 comprises 13 residues. The V gene's germline CDR1 is SGHVS and CDR2 FQNEAQ. Between the trimmed V and J ends, which lost 4 bases and 1 base, there was a span of 4 bases. The CDR3 coding sequence is TGTGCCAGCAGCTCGGGGAACACCGGGGAGCTGTTTTTT. It encodes CASSSGNTGELFF.

V and J are TRBV30 and TRBJ2-2, with D possibly TRBD1 on 6 matching bases. The V gene's germline CDR1 is GTSNPN and CDR2 SVGIG (reference sequence). This CDR3 comprises 12 residues. The germline V and J ends were trimmed by 5 bases and 7 bases, with 11 bases remaining between them. CDR3 DNA: TGTGCCTGGCGACAGGTTTTCGGGGAGCTGTTTTTT. Translation: CAWRQVFGELFF.

The chain uses TRBV30 and TRBJ1-6, with a weak D call TRBD1 (6 bases). The CDR3 totals 20 residues. Germline V CDR1 and CDR2: GTSNPN, SVGIG (reference sequence). Trimming removed 4 bases from V and 6 bases from J, with 31 bases in between. CDR3 loop: CAWKGLGGTSVTERNSPLHF. CDR3 coding DNA: TGTGCCTGGAAGGGGTTGGGGGGCACCTCGGTCACCGAACGTAATTCACCCCTCCACTTT.

This clonotype has a single count. J is TRBJ2-3 and V is TRBV9; D unresolved. Looked up from germline, CDR1 is SGDLS and CDR2 is YYNGEE. V was shortened by 4 bases and J by 5 bases, with 11 bases between the two germline ends. This CDR3 has 13 amino acids. The CDR3 coding sequence is TGTGCCAGCAGCCTGGCTCCCAGAGATACGCAGTATTTT. Its protein is CASSLAPRDTQYF.

The V and J genes are TRBV20-1 and TRBJ1-5; 9 bases fit TRBD1. The CDR3 sequence is 13 residues long. After removal of 5 bases from V and 7 bases from J, the junction contained 6 bases not matched to a gene. Germline-derived CDR1 and CDR2 are DFQATT and SNEGSKA (reference sequence). The CDR3 reads CSAWDREGQPQHF. The CDR3 bases are TGCAGTGCTTGGGACAGGGAAGGCCAGCCCCAGCATTTT.

The CDR3 protein is CASRRPGQGGHEQFF. The CDR3 nucleotides are TGTGCCAGCAGACGACCGGGACAGGGTGGTCATGAGCAGTTCTTC. This chain links TRBV12-3 or TRBV12-4 with TRBJ2-1; TRBD1 matches at 9 bases. The CDR3 length is 15 residues. Germline trimming cut 6 bases from V and 8 bases from J; bases unmatched to any gene: 11.

The chain is built from TRBV6-1 and TRBJ1-1; D perhaps matches TRBD1 (5 bases). The V end lost 6 bases, the J end lost 4 bases, and 9 bases lay between the germline ends. There are 12 residues in the CDR3. CDR1 MNHNS and CDR2 SASEGT come from the germline V gene. Here the CDR3 DNA reads TGTGCCAGCAGGCCTGGGGGCACTGAAGCTTTCTTT. Encoded protein: CASRPGGTEAFF.

This clonotype was seen only once. The genes are TRBV5-1 and TRBJ1-1; 7 bases align to TRBD1. Germline CDR1 SGHRS, CDR2 YFSETQ. The J segment lost 7 bases and the V segment lost 2 bases, leaving 14 bases of the junction unmatched. There are 16 residues in the CDR3. The CDR3 coding sequence is TGCGCCAGCAGCTTTTCGATTGGACAGGCCGACGGTGAAGCTTTCTTT. As protein: CASSFSIGQADGEAFF.

The rearrangement uses TRBV24-1 and TRBJ2-2, with D unclear. Germline CDR1 and CDR2: KGHDR and SFDVKD. Trimming stripped 5 bases from V and 6 bases from J, with 3 bases between. The CDR3 totals 11 residues. The CDR3 loop reads CATSVAGELFF. Here the CDR3 DNA reads TGTGCCACCAGTGTTGCCGGGGAGCTGTTTTTT.

V is TRBV18 and J is TRBJ2-6; D is ambiguous. The V end lost 6 bases, the J end lost 0 bases, and 12 bases lay between the germline ends. The V gene's germline CDR1 is KGHSH and CDR2 LQKENI. The CDR3 runs 16 residues. CDR3 sequence reads: CASSYGRSSGANVLTF. CDR3 DNA: TGTGCCAGCTCTTACGGACGGAGCTCTGGGGCCAACGTCCTGACTTTC.

The chain has TRBV28 and TRBJ2-1; the D is unclear. V gave up 7 bases and J gave up 5 bases, with 15 bases separating them. This CDR3 region has 14 residues. The V gene's germline CDR1 is MDHEN and CDR2 SYDVKM. This CDR3 is CASKGSDPHNEQFF. In DNA form, the CDR3 reads TGTGCCAGCAAAGGGTCGGATCCACACAATGAGCAGTTCTTC.

The rearrangement uses TRBV30 and TRBJ2-2; 7 nucleotides agree with TRBD2. CDR3 length: 15 residues. Losses at the gene ends were 0 bases for V and 2 bases for J; bases not matched to a gene: 3. Germline CDR1 is GTSNPN and CDR2 is SVGIG (reference sequence). CDR3 sequence reads: CAWSVLGLNTGELFF. The DNA for the CDR3 is TGTGCCTGGAGTGTACTGGGACTAAACACCGGGGAGCTGTTTTTT. Complete variable domain (other parts from reference TRBV30 and TRBJ2-2): SQTIHQWPATLVQPVGSPLSLECTVEGTSNPNLYWYRQAAGRGLQLLFYSVGIGQISSEVPQNLSASRPQDRQFILSSKKLLLSDSGFYLCAWSVLGLNTGELFFGEGSRLTVL.

CDR3 in amino acids: CSARGERALSSYGYTF. The CDR3 DNA is TGCAGTGCTAGAGGGGAAAGGGCCTTAAGTAGCTATGGCTACACCTTC. The V and J genes are TRBV20-1 and TRBJ1-2; no definite D call. Germline V lookup: CDR1 DFQATT, CDR2 SNEGSKA (reference sequence). V was clipped by 1 base and J by 4 bases, with 19 bases between them. The CDR3 is made up of 16 amino acids.

CDR3: CAWSSGRDNSPLHF. The CDR3 DNA sequence: TGTGCCTGGAGTTCGGGACGGGATAATTCACCCCTCCACTTT. The chain uses TRBV30 and TRBJ1-6, with D possibly matching TRBD1 (5 bases). Trimming took off 2 bases at V and 5 bases at J, with 10 bases between the two ends. CDR3 length equals 14 residues. Germline CDR1 and CDR2: GTSNPN and SVGIG (reference sequence).

The chain joins TRBV9 to TRBJ1-2; 7 bases map to TRBD1. The CDR3 extends over 14 amino acids. V shed 0 bases and J 6 bases; nucleotides not matched to a gene: 5. Germline CDR1 and CDR2: SGDLS and YYNGEE. For the CDR3, the DNA is TGTGCCAGCAGCGTAGGGCAGGGGGACAATGGCTACACCTTC. It codes for CASSVGQGDNGYTF.